Here is one TCR beta chain with its context. Its target is unknown. The record originates from a study of a mutant IDH1 vaccine in newly diagnosed glioma. Between the trimmed V and J ends, which lost 2 bases and 5 bases, there was a span of 18 bases. Germline V gene sequence: CDR1 GTSNPN, CDR2 SVGIG (reference sequence). This CDR3 spans 15 amino acids. Time point reported: week 47, end of study. It was 300 ug of mutant IDH1 20-mer peptide that made up each vaccine dose, given with topical imiquimod. TCRdb's table, derived via immunoSEQ multiplex PCR, lists solely in-frame clones and lacks some. The sample lists tens of thousands of clones, roughly two thirds occurring once.

This chain uses TRBV30 with TRBJ1-1; weak D call: TRBD1 (6 bases). The origin of this receptor is a man between 35 and 55 years old with glioma. Some clones in this sample may be carry-over from other donors' samples. Specimen: peripheral blood mononuclear cells (PBMCs), collected from a glioma patient whose treatment included an IDH1 peptide vaccine. This chain's CDR3 is CAWSSAQGMGTEAFF. CDR3 in DNA: TGTGCCTGGAGTAGCGCACAGGGAATGGGGACTGAAGCTTTCTTT. Together with reference TRBV30 and TRBJ1-1, the CDR3 gives the full variable domain: SQTIHQWPATLVQPVGSPLSLECTVEGTSNPNLYWYRQAAGRGLQLLFYSVGIGQISSEVPQNLSASRPQDRQFILSSKKLLLSDSGFYLCAWSSAQGMGTEAFFGQGTRLTVV.